This T cell receptor (beta chain) was profiled in a study of PD-L1 blockade in urothelial cancer (TCRdb year 2017). Looking at the study overall: Therapy was started at some point between 2014 and 2016 for all patients, and atezolizumab 1,200 mg was administered intravenously every 3 weeks. About 90% of the roughly 30 patients were males with bladder-origin urothelial cancer, and about 60% of the 29 reported a prior smoking history. An ECOG performance status of 0 or 1 was recorded for the patients, and 0 to 3 prior chemotherapy regimens had been received by the patients. Blood samples were analyzed at two time points: 3 weeks after treatment start (second dose) and 6 weeks after treatment start. Blood samples gave a median of around 140,000 T cells and 80,000 to 95,000 unique TCRs, with a median clonality of 0.080. The study was an exploratory multi-omic analysis of somatic, immune and clinical correlates of response to PD-L1 blockade with atezolizumab in urothelial cancer. TCR sequencing covered pretreatment tumor samples and matched, serially collected peripheral blood taken before and after atezolizumab treatment. Durable clinical benefit was defined as progression-free survival longer than 6 months, and TCR features were also tested against progression-free and overall survival. In the same patients who had TCR sequencing, pretreatment tumors also underwent whole exome sequencing and RNA sequencing. Nine patients achieved durable clinical benefit and roughly 20 did not. Under 30 patients had pretreatment blood TCR-seq, about 25 had at least one posttreatment blood collection, and about 25 had tumor TCR-seq.

The cohort comprised 29 patients with locally advanced or metastatic urothelial carcinoma treated at Memorial Sloan Kettering on a trial protocol. Peripheral blood mononuclear cells were collected from each patient pretreatment and during treatment, giving between 1 and 8 total time points per patient. The Qiagen DNeasy Blood extraction kit was used to purify genomic DNA from total PBMCs and from tumor samples. PBMCs were collected pretreatment and during treatment, and were isolated and stored as previously described. Synthetic TCR analog templates were spiked into each PCR to estimate absolute template abundance from read counts. The immunoSEQ assay used bias-controlled V and J gene primers to amplify TCRbeta CDR3 regions from genomic DNA. Rearranged TCRbeta segments were sequenced at approximately 20X coverage. The study's own analysis went as follows. Clustering was used to correct sequencing errors, and CDR3s were annotated against IMGT to assign V, D and J genes. Downstream analyses used only productive TCRbeta rearrangements and left out out-of-frame or stop-codon sequences. To compute clonality, Shannon entropy was normalized by the log of the number of unique productive sequences and then subtracted from one. Fisher's exact test with Benjamini-Hochberg correction, using a cutoff of adjusted p below 0.01, was how clones that differed between time points or between blood and tumor were identified. The immuneACCESS repertoire file appears here via TCRdb, limited to in-frame rearrangements. These files lack a portion of the clones; in checked studies, under half of the deficit traces to unresolved V genes, and the cause of the others is not known. That table gives V, J and clone size, and the DNA gave D and trimming. The sample table contains about 91,000 clones; only one count was recorded for over 90% of them. Around 10% of the sample lies in the top ten.

From its cysteine to its phenylalanine, the CDR3 spans 17 amino acids. The sequence is cut down to CDR3 DNA, 51 bases in frame from base 1. The CDR1 and CDR2 encoded by the germline V gene are SNHLY and FYNNEI. Trimming removed 5 bases from V and 1 base from J; the gene matches leave 10 bases unexplained. What the work shows at the level of the full study, not this receptor alone: Greater expansion of tumor-associated TCR clones in peripheral blood 3 weeks after the start of treatment was observed in patients with durable benefit (n of about 20, p = 0.022). Because the sample size was small (n ≈ 27) and many exploratory analyses were performed, the results are intended to be hypothesis-generating. Improved progression-free and overall survival was found to be associated with pretreatment peripheral blood TCR clonality below the median.

Remarks on this clone: Which antigen it targets is not known. No much larger clonotype is one base removed from it; base qualities were not supplied.

This receptor was taken from a man aged 55 to 70 with urothelial cancer. The source was PBMCs, collected around atezolizumab (anti-PD-L1) treatment. In this chain, TRBV2 is recombined with TRBJ2-7; the central 11 bases match TRBD2. The CDR3 protein sequence reads: CASSRKTSGAPSYEQYF. The nucleotides read TGTGCCAGCAGTCGAAAGACTAGCGGGGCGCCTTCCTACGAGCAGTACTTC.